The 25 T cell receptor beta chains listed next were all sequenced from one sample in a study of cytomegalovirus exposure and HLA in healthy donors (dated by TCRdb to 2016 to 2017). The library was built by means of the immunoSEQ multiplex PCR assay. For the multiplex PCR, a mixture combining 60 forward primers for TCR Vbeta segments and 13 reverse primers for TCR Jbeta segments was used. Here the immuneACCESS table is served through TCRdb, limited to in-frame sequences with V and J called. Missing clones are a known gap in these copies; in checked studies unresolved V genes cover under half, and the rest lacks a known reason. For this sample the table gives around 190,000 clones, of which 80% were detected only once. The ten largest clones capture more than 5% of the sample. The sample comprised PBMCs. Receptor source: a man aged 40-55 years in good health and CMV-seronegative.

The rearrangement uses TRBV5-1 and TRBJ2-3; 8 bases are a match to TRBD2. Germline assignment: CDR1 SGHRS and CDR2 YFSETQ. The length of the CDR3 is 15 residues. V dropped 2 bases and J dropped 4; count of bases not matched to a gene: 6. In DNA form, the CDR3 reads TGCGCCAGCAGCTTTGGGAGCGGGGGTGCAGATACGCAGTATTTT. Translating it yields CASSFGSGGADTQYF.

The J gene is TRBJ2-7, the V gene TRBV6-5; 7 nucleotides line up with TRBD2. V was pared by 8 bases and J by 2 bases, with 0 bases of the junction left unmatched. There are 11 residues in the CDR3. Germline values: CDR1 MNHEY, CDR2 SVGAGI. CDR3 DNA: TGTGCCAGCGGGGGGGCCTACGAGCAGTACTTC. As protein: CASGGAYEQYF.

This chain connects TRBV30 to TRBJ1-6; tentatively, D is TRBD1 (6 bases). Deletions cut 3 bases from V and 4 bases from J, with 13 bases between. This CDR3 has 15 amino acids. CDR1 GTSNPN and CDR2 SVGIG come from the germline V gene (reference sequence). This CDR3 reads CAWSSGQLYNSPLHF. In DNA form, the CDR3 reads TGTGCCTGGAGCTCCGGACAGCTTTATAATTCACCCCTCCACTTT.

This rearrangement joins TRBV7-9 to TRBJ2-6, with 8 bases that match TRBD1. CDR1 and CDR2 (germline): SEHNR, FQNEAQ (reference sequence). The CDR3 runs 16 residues. With 5 bases clipped from V and 2 bases from J, the junction kept 5 bases outside the gene matches. The DNA of the CDR3 is TGTGCCAGCAGCGAACCACAGGGGGCTGGGGCCAACGTCCTGACTTTC. Amino acids: CASSEPQGAGANVLTF.

This clone was found a few times. The chain is built from TRBV13 and TRBJ2-7; 13 bases map to TRBD2. Germline V lookup: CDR1 PRHDT, CDR2 FYEKMQ (reference sequence). This CDR3 region has 15 residues. J gave up 4 bases and V 5 bases, and 5 bases lay outside the gene matches. For the CDR3, the DNA is TGTGCCAGCAGCGCCGGACTAGCGGGAGCGTACGAGCAGTACTTC. Its translation: CASSAGLAGAYEQYF. The complete variable domain, with remaining parts taken from reference TRBV13 and TRBJ2-7, reads AAGVIQSPRHLIKEKRETATLKCYPIPRHDTVYWYQQGPGQDPQFLISFYEKMQSDKGSIPDRFSAQQFSDYHSELNMSSLELGDSALYFCASSAGLAGAYEQYFGPGTRLTVT.

The chain combines TRBV29-1 with TRBJ2-4, with a tentative D call TRBD1 (6 bases). Trimming left V 6 bases short and J 2 bases short, with 20 bases between. The CDR3 has 16 amino acids. CDR1 is SQVTM, CDR2 ANQGSEA, per germline. DNA of the CDR3: TGCAGCGTCGCCTCACAGGGCGGTGGATCCAAAAACATTCAGTACTTC. Translated: CSVASQGGGSKNIQYF. Based on the CDR3 plus reference TRBV29-1 and TRBJ2-4, the full variable domain is SAVISQKPSRDICQRGTSLTIQCQVDSQVTMMFWYRQQPGQSLTLIATANQGSEATYESGFVIDKFPISRPNLTFSTLTVSNMSPEDSSIYLCSVASQGGGSKNIQYFGAGTRLSVL.

The chain links TRBV5-1 to TRBJ2-5, with TRBD2 identical over 9 bases. The CDR3 is made up of 16 amino acids. Looked up from germline, CDR1 is SGHRS and CDR2 is YFSETQ. Trimming cost V 7 bases and J 4 bases; bases outside gene matches: 14. The CDR3 sequence: CASRWFAGGSPETQYF. The CDR3 DNA reads TGCGCCAGCCGTTGGTTCGCGGGGGGGAGTCCAGAGACCCAGTACTTC.

Only one count was recorded for this clone. The gene calls are TRBV13 and TRBJ2-7, with TRBD1 matching over 10 bases. J lost 2 bases, V lost 5 bases, and 6 bases had no gene match. The CDR3 contains 15 residues. Looked up from germline, CDR1 is PRHDT and CDR2 is FYEKMQ (reference sequence). The CDR3 sequence: CASSLRDRGPYEQYF. CDR3 in DNA: TGTGCCAGCAGCCTTCGGGACAGGGGCCCCTACGAGCAGTACTTC.

J is TRBJ2-7 and V is TRBV5-1; the match to TRBD1 covers 8 bases. The CDR3 consists of 14 residues. Germline CDR1 and CDR2: SGHRS and YFSETQ. J was trimmed by 3 bases and V by 4 bases; bases with no gene match: 6. The CDR3 loop reads CASSQGQAYYEQYF. In nucleotides, the CDR3 is TGCGCCAGCAGCCAGGGACAGGCCTACTACGAGCAGTACTTC.

The chain joins TRBV7-9 to TRBJ1-2; unclear D gene. The germline V and J ends were trimmed by 6 bases and 6 bases, with 17 bases remaining between them. Germline V gene data show CDR1 as SEHNR and CDR2 as FQNEAQ (reference sequence). This CDR3 is built from 14 residues. CDR3 sequence (DNA): TGTGCCAGCAGAAGTGCGGGGTTTATTGATGGCTACACCTTC. Translating gives CASRSAGFIDGYTF.

This chain uses TRBV18 with TRBJ2-5, with a tentative D call TRBD1 (5 bases). There are 15 residues in the CDR3. The ends were cut back, 6 bases at V and 4 bases at J, with 18 bases in the middle. From germline, CDR1 is KGHSH and CDR2 LQKENI. The CDR3 DNA reads TGTGCCAGCTCGCCGTCAAGGGGCGATATAGAGACCCAGTACTTC. Encoded protein: CASSPSRGDIETQYF.

The genes are TRBV5-6 and TRBJ1-2, with TRBD1 matching over 8 bases. Germline lookup yields CDR1 SGHDT and CDR2 YYEEEE. The CDR3 is 15 residues long. The V gene end was trimmed by 0 bases and the J gene end by 4 bases; junction bases not matched to a gene: 5. CDR3 loop: CASSLALTGGYGYTF. Written as DNA, the CDR3 is TGTGCCAGCAGCTTGGCCCTTACAGGGGGCTATGGCTACACCTTC.

V gene TRBV7-6 combines with J gene TRBJ2-7; 10 bases fit TRBD2. Germline V gene sequence: CDR1 SGHVS, CDR2 FNYEAQ. The J segment lost 0 bases and the V segment lost 5 bases, leaving 10 bases of the junction unmatched. This CDR3 is 17 amino acids long. CDR3 nucleotides: TGTGCCAGCAGCCCGGGACTAGCGCGGGGGGTCTCCTACGAGCAGTACTTC. It encodes CASSPGLARGVSYEQYF.

The chain couples TRBV5-1 to TRBJ1-1; D may be TRBD1 (6 bases). The CDR3 length is 14 residues. Trimming shortened V by 3 bases and J by 5 bases, and 14 bases separated the two germline ends. CDR1 is SGHRS and CDR2 is YFSETQ in the germline V gene. The CDR3 is CASSSQGTGTEAFF. The CDR3 nucleotides are TGCGCCAGCAGCTCACAGGGAACGGGTACTGAAGCTTTCTTT.

The sample holds a few counts of this clone. The chain couples TRBV5-1 to TRBJ1-2; no firm D call. Germline CDR1 SGHRS, CDR2 YFSETQ. CDR3 length: 14 residues. V lost 0 bases and J 6 bases, leaving 12 bases between the germline ends. The CDR3 bases are TGCGCCAGCAGCTTGGCGGCAGGCAGCAATGGCTACACCTTC. Amino acids: CASSLAAGSNGYTF.

CDR3 DNA sequence: TGCGCCAGCAGCTTTCCCGTGAGCGGGGGGTTCCAAGAGACCCAGTACTTC. Encoded protein: CASSFPVSGGFQETQYF. The V gene is TRBV5-1, the J gene TRBJ2-5; 9 nucleotides align to TRBD2. V dropped 2 bases and J dropped 1; count of bases not matched to a gene: 9. This CDR3 region has 17 residues. The V gene's germline CDR1 is SGHRS and CDR2 YFSETQ. The full variable domain, with the rest looked up from reference TRBV5-1 and TRBJ2-5, is KAGVTQTPRYLIKTRGQQVTLSCSPISGHRSVSWYQQTPGQGLQFLFEYFSETQRNKGNFPGRFSGRQFSNSRSEMNVSTLELGDSALYLCASSFPVSGGFQETQYFGPGTRLLVL.

The CDR3 DNA follows: TGCGCCAGCAGCCCCCTGGAGCGGGGGGGTGGAGATACGCAGTATTTT. Protein: CASSPLERGGGDTQYF. The chain couples TRBV5-1 to TRBJ2-3; TRBD2 agrees at 10 bases. Trimming took 4 bases from V and 5 from J; bases not matched to a gene: 10. The CDR3 spans 16 residues. Germline CDR1 and CDR2: SGHRS and YFSETQ. Variable domain in full (rest from reference TRBV5-1 and TRBJ2-3): KAGVTQTPRYLIKTRGQQVTLSCSPISGHRSVSWYQQTPGQGLQFLFEYFSETQRNKGNFPGRFSGRQFSNSRSEMNVSTLELGDSALYLCASSPLERGGGDTQYFGPGTRLTVL.

The chain carries TRBV30 and TRBJ1-1; D is perhaps TRBD1 (6 bases). The germline V gene has CDR1 GTSNPN and CDR2 SVGIG (reference sequence). Deletions cut 8 bases from V and 1 base from J, with 17 bases between. The CDR3 spans 14 residues. As DNA, the CDR3 is TGTGCCGGACATCCGAGGGACAAGAACACTGAAGCTTTCTTT. This encodes CAGHPRDKNTEAFF.

The chain couples TRBV5-1 to TRBJ2-7; possible D gene TRBD1, 5 bases. CDR3 length equals 13 residues. V lost 1 base and J 5 bases, leaving 10 bases between the germline ends. Germline V CDR1 and CDR2: SGHRS, YFSETQ. The CDR3 protein is CASSLPGLNEQYF. CDR3 in DNA: TGCGCCAGCAGCTTGCCAGGGCTTAACGAGCAGTACTTC.

The chain is built from TRBV18 and TRBJ2-5, with unresolved D. This CDR3 has 14 residues. CDR1 is KGHSH and CDR2 is LQKENI in the germline V gene. Trimming pared 1 base from V and 1 base from J, leaving 7 bases between. Here the CDR3 DNA reads TGTGCCAGCTCACCACGGCCAGGCCAAGAGACCCAGTACTTC. Its protein is CASSPRPGQETQYF.

The DNA of the CDR3 is TGCGCCAGCAGCTTACAGAGAGCAATGAACACCGGGGAGCTGTTTTTT. It is translated as CASSLQRAMNTGELFF. The chain has TRBV5-1 and TRBJ2-2; D is unresolved. This CDR3 has 16 amino acids. The V end lost 2 bases, the J end lost 1 base, and 12 bases lay between the germline ends. CDR1 and CDR2 from the germline V gene are SGHRS and YFSETQ.

The chain employs TRBV5-1 and TRBJ2-3; 9 bases line up with TRBD1. CDR3 length: 15 residues. V was clipped by 5 bases and J by 3 bases; unmatched bases: 7. Germline V gives CDR1 SGHRS, CDR2 YFSETQ. The CDR3 protein is CASRHGTGSTDTQYF. For the CDR3, the DNA is TGCGCCAGCAGACACGGGACAGGGTCTACAGATACGCAGTATTTT.

The rearrangement links TRBV7-8 to TRBJ1-2; D is possibly TRBD1 (5 bases). V gave up 1 base and J gave up 4 bases, with 13 bases separating them. The germline gives CDR1 SGHVS, CDR2 FQNEAQ. This CDR3 region has 15 residues. Here the CDR3 reads CASSLGWGDPYGYTF. DNA of the CDR3: TGTGCCAGCAGCTTAGGTTGGGGGGACCCCTATGGCTACACCTTC.

The chain recombines TRBV7-2 with TRBJ2-5, with a weak D call TRBD2 (7 bases). This CDR3 spans 14 amino acids. Germline V CDR1 and CDR2: SGHTA, FQGNSA. Deletions cut 6 bases from V and 1 base from J, with 12 bases between. DNA of the CDR3: TGTGCCAGCAGGATCGGGGGGCCCCAAGAGACCCAGTACTTC. Its protein is CASRIGGPQETQYF.

This clone is a singleton in its sample. This sequence joins TRBV6-1 and TRBJ2-3; D is unresolved. Germline assignment: CDR1 MNHNS and CDR2 SASEGT. Trimming removed 2 bases from V and 3 bases from J, with 15 bases in between. The length of the CDR3 is 16 residues. The chain's CDR3 is CASSETVSRPTDTQYF. The CDR3 DNA follows: TGTGCCAGCAGTGAAACGGTTAGCCGACCTACAGATACGCAGTATTTT.